This TCR beta chain was recorded in a study of STAT5B mutations in CD4+ large granular lymphocyte leukemia. In the study's own analysis: The detection floor for productive clonotype frequency was 2.59 x 10-5. TCRdb's copy holds only in-frame clones and misses some; the assay was immunoSEQ multiplex PCR. The V and J calls and clone size were taken over from that table, and D and trimming were inferred from the DNA. The top ten clones hold roughly 1.6% of a sample with about 35,000 clones, about 70% of them seen once. Control samples were healthy donors' buffy coats. The V gene's germline CDR1 is MNHEY and CDR2 SMNVEV (reference sequence). The length of the CDR3 is 17 residues. V lost 6 bases to trimming and J lost 0 bases; unmatched junction nucleotides: 9.

V gene TRBV27 combines with J gene TRBJ2-1; 9 nucleotides line up with TRBD1. What was sequenced was CD4+ T cells from blood buffy coats. This sequence was found in a human donor in good health. The CDR3 DNA reads as TGTGCCAGCAGGGACAGGGGTCCTCATTCCTCCTACAATGAGCAGTTCTTC. It codes for CASRDRGPHSSYNEQFF.